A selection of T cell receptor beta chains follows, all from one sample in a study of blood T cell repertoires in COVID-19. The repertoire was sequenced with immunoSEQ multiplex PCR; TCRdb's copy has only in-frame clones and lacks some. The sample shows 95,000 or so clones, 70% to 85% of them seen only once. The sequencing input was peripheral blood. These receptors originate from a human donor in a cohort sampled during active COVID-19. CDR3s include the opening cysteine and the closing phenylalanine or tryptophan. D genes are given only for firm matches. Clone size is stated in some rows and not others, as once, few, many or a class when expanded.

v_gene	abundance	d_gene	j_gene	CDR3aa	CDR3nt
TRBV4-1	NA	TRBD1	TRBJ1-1	CASSHVGQKNTEAFF	TGCGCCAGCAGCCACGTGGGACAGAAAAACACTGAAGCTTTCTTT
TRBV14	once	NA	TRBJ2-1	CASSQMRVSYNEQFF	TGTGCCAGCAGCCAAATGCGCGTCTCCTACAATGAGCAGTTCTTC
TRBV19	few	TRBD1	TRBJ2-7	CASSIRGQGILYEQYF	TGTGCCAGTAGTATACGGGGACAGGGGATCCTCTACGAGCAGTACTTC
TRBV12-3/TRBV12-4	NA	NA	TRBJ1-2	CASRRTYGYTF	TGTGCCAGCCGCAGAACCTATGGCTACACCTTC
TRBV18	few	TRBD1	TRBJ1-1	CASSPRTGLNTEAFF	TGTGCCAGCTCACCGAGGACAGGGCTAAACACTGAAGCTTTCTTT
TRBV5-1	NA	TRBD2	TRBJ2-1	CASSLNGLAGADEQFF	TGCGCCAGCAGCTTGAATGGACTAGCGGGGGCCGATGAGCAGTTCTTC
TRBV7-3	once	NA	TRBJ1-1	CASSSDSVQAFF	TGTGCCAGCAGCTCAGACAGTGTCCAAGCTTTCTTT
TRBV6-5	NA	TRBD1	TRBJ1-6	CAGARTGGSPLHF	TGTGCCGGGGCTAGGACAGGGGGGTCACCCCTCCACTTT
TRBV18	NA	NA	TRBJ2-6	CASSPSSVSGANVLTF	TGTGCCAGCTCACCCTCCTCCGTCTCTGGGGCCAACGTCCTGACTTTC
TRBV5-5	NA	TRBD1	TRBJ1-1	CASSFRGQGAILSEAFF	TGTGCCAGCAGCTTTCGGGGACAGGGGGCAATTTTGTCTGAAGCTTTCTTT
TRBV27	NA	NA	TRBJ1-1	CASSPNRENTEAFF	TGTGCCAGCAGTCCAAACAGGGAAAACACTGAAGCTTTCTTT
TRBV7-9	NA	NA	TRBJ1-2	CASNLARDGYTF	TGTGCCAGCAACTTGGCCCGGGATGGCTACACCTTC
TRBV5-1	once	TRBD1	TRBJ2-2	CASSLGRQGRTGELFF	TGCGCCAGCAGCTTAGGAAGACAGGGTCGGACCGGGGAGCTGTTTTTT
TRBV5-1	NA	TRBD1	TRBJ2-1	CATSDLGTGIHEQFF	TGCGCCACCTCAGACCTCGGGACAGGGATTCATGAGCAGTTCTTC
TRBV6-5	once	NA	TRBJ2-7	CASSRAGLSYEQYF	TGTGCCAGCAGCCGAGCGGGCCTCTCCTACGAGCAGTACTTC
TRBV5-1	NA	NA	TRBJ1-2	CASIGGSGSGYTF	TGCGCCAGCATTGGTGGCTCGGGGAGTGGCTACACCTTC
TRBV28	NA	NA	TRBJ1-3	CASSLPRGGNTIYF	TGTGCCAGCAGTTTACCTCGAGGCGGAAACACCATATATTTT
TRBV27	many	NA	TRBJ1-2	CASSLGFPEGSYGYTF	TGTGCCAGCAGTTTAGGTTTCCCGGAGGGGAGTTATGGCTACACCTTC
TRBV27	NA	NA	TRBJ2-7	CASSLNRALSYEQYF	TGTGCCAGCAGTTTGAACAGGGCACTCTCCTACGAGCAGTACTTC
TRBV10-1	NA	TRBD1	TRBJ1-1	CASRRGQGLNTEAFF	TGCGCCAGCAGACGGGGACAGGGATTGAACACTGAAGCTTTCTTT
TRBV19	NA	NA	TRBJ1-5	CASSPHTGQPQHF	TGTGCCAGTAGTCCTCATACGGGGCAGCCCCAGCATTTT
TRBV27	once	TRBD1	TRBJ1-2	CASSPNRGGYGYTF	TGTGCCAGCAGTCCTAACAGGGGGGGTTATGGCTACACCTTC
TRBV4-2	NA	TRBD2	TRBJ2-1	CASSRTSASYNEQFF	TGTGCCAGCAGCCGGACTAGCGCCTCCTACAATGAGCAGTTCTTC
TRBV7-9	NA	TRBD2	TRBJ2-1	CASSFVPGGSYNEQFF	TGTGCCAGCAGCTTTGTGCCGGGAGGGTCCTACAATGAGCAGTTCTTC
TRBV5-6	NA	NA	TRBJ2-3	CASSGGLSTDTQYF	TGTGCCAGCAGCGGTGGCTTAAGCACAGATACGCAGTATTTT
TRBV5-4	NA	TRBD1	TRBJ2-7	CASSRQGAGGFYEQYF	TGTGCCAGCAGCCGACAGGGGGCAGGGGGGTTCTACGAGCAGTACTTC
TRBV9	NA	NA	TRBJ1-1	CASSPTSWRDTEAFF	TGTGCCAGCAGCCCTACATCCTGGAGAGACACTGAAGCTTTCTTT
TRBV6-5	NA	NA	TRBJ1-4	CASSRTFDEKLFF	TGTGCCAGCAGTCGGACTTTCGATGAAAAACTGTTTTTT
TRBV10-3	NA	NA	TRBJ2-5	CAISESGLRQETQYF	TGTGCCATCAGTGAGTCGGGGCTTCGTCAAGAGACCCAGTACTTC
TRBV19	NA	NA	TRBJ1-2	CASSIYGNRYGYTF	TGTGCCAGTAGTATTTACGGGAATCGGTATGGCTACACCTTC
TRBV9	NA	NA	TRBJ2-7	CANSIGEPWDYEQYF	TGTGCCAACTCGATCGGGGAGCCTTGGGACTACGAGCAGTACTTC
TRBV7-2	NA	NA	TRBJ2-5	CASSSGRQIGETQYF	TGTGCCAGCAGCTCAGGAAGGCAGATAGGAGAGACCCAGTACTTC
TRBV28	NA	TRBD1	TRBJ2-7	CASSLIPLTGGDEQYF	TGTGCCAGCAGTTTAATCCCCCTCACAGGGGGCGACGAGCAGTACTTC
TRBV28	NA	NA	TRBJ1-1	CASIDVPGQVRNTEAFF	TGTGCCAGCATCGATGTCCCGGGACAAGTTAGGAACACTGAAGCTTTCTTT
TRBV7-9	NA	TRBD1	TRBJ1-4	CASSLRAGGLNEKLFF	TGTGCCAGCAGCTTAAGGGCAGGGGGCCTTAATGAAAAACTGTTTTTT
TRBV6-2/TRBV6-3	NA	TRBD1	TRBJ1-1	CASSDRGSEAFF	TGTGCCAGCAGTGACAGGGGGTCTGAAGCTTTCTTT
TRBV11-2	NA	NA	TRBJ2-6	CASRSGANVLTF	TGTGCCTCTCGGTCTGGGGCCAACGTCCTGACTTTC
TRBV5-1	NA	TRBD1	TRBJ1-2	CASSPTGASGGYGYTF	TGCGCCAGCAGCCCGACAGGGGCCAGTGGGGGGTATGGCTACACCTTC
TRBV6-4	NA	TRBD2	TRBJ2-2	CASSREGSGSTGELFF	TGTGCCAGCAGTAGAGAGGGAAGCGGGAGCACCGGGGAGCTGTTTTTT
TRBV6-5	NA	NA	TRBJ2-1	CASSLNPGDYNEQFF	TGTGCCAGCAGCCTTAACCCGGGTGACTACAATGAGCAGTTCTTC
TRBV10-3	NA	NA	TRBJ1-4	CAISRALNEKLFF	TGTGCCATCAGTCGAGCTCTGAATGAAAAACTGTTTTTT
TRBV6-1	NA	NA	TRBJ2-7	CASSEQYEQYF	TGTGCCAGCAGTGAACAATACGAGCAGTACTTC
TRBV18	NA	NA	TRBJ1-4	CASAGGLDEKLFF	TGTGCCAGCGCCGGGGGGTTAGATGAAAAACTGTTTTTT
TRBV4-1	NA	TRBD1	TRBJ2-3	CASSQVYSQGAGTDTQYF	TGCGCCAGCAGCCAAGTCTACTCGCAGGGGGCGGGCACAGATACGCAGTATTTT
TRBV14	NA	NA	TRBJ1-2	CASSRQLDSSGYTF	TGTGCCAGCAGCCGGCAGTTGGACTCGAGCGGCTACACCTTC
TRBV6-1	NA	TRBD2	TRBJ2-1	CASSEYGLAGGNRNNEQFF	TGTGCCAGCAGTGAATACGGACTAGCGGGGGGTAATCGTAACAATGAGCAGTTCTTC
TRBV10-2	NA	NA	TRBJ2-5	CASSASVASQETQYF	TGCGCCAGCAGTGCGTCGGTGGCTAGCCAAGAGACCCAGTACTTC
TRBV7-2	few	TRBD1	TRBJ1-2	CASSMTGIDGYTF	TGTGCCAGCAGCATGACAGGGATAGATGGCTACACCTTC
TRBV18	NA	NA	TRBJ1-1	CASSSGVGSEAFF	TGTGCCAGCTCATCAGGGGTTGGCAGCGAAGCTTTCTTT
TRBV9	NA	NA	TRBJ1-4	CASSVGTGLANEKLFF	TGTGCCAGCAGCGTAGGTACAGGGCTGGCTAATGAAAAACTGTTTTTT
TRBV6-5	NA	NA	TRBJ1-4	CAVQGARYEKLFF	TGTGCCGTTCAGGGTGCGCGATATGAAAAACTGTTTTTT
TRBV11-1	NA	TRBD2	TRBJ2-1	CASSVAGVEQFF	TGTGCCAGCAGCGTAGCGGGAGTTGAGCAGTTCTTC
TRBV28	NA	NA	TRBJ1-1	CASRIQTWKDEAFF	TGTGCCAGCAGAATCCAGACATGGAAAGATGAAGCTTTCTTT
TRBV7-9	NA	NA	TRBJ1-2	CASSSQGMDGYTF	TGTGCCAGCAGCTCACAGGGAATGGATGGCTACACCTTC
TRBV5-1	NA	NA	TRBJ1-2	CASSRDSFYGYTF	TGCGCCAGCAGCCGCGACAGTTTCTATGGCTACACCTTC